The next 6 T cell receptor beta chains were all read from a single sample in a study of blood T cells in healthy people across ages. Then a second PCR, running roughly 7 to 11 cycles, was carried out with a sample-barcoded 5' primer and a J-beta primer mix. One entry per CDR3 protein results from TCRdb running MiXCR on the 5' RACE reads. The repertoire includes roughly 900,000 distinct CDR3 sequences, under 35% of them detected once, and 15% to 20% sits in the top ten. The sample consisted of blood. Receptors originate from an elderly woman in good health.

As regards this clonotype: One end of the junction is discordant with germline, which a read error may explain. The rearrangement uses TRBV6-1 and TRBJ1-5, with D uncertain. This CDR3 is built from 15 residues. Germline loops: CDR1 MNHNS, CDR2 SASEGT. CDR3: CASGESQKGNQSQHF. CDR3 nucleotides: TGTGCCAGCGGGGAGAGCCAGAAGGGCAATCAGTCCCAGCATTTT.

V and J are TRBV7-9 and TRBJ2-3, with 11 bases matching TRBD2. The germline V gene has CDR1 SEHNR and CDR2 FQNEAQ (reference sequence). The CDR3 sequence is 18 residues long. Trimming at V came to 2 bases and at J to 1 base, leaving 8 bases not matched to a gene. This CDR3 is CASSLSRLAGGRTDTQYF. The CDR3 nucleotides read TGTGCCAGCAGCTTAAGTAGGCTAGCGGGGGGTCGCACAGATACGCAGTATTTT.

The chain combines TRBV7-2 with TRBJ1-3; no clear D gene. The V end lost 1 base, the J end lost 0 bases, and 7 bases lay between the germline ends. The CDR3 extends over 15 amino acids. Germline assignment: CDR1 SGHTA and CDR2 FQGNSA. The DNA for the CDR3 is TGTGCCAGCAGCTTAGGGTTGGGCTCTGGAAACACCATATATTTT. Protein sequence: CASSLGLGSGNTIYF. The variable domain in full, with the rest retrieved from reference TRBV7-2 and TRBJ1-3, is GAGVSQSPSNKVTEKGKDVELRCDPISGHTALYWYRQSLGQGLEFLIYFQGNSAPDKSGLPSDRFSAERTGGSVSTLTIQRTQQEDSAVYLCASSLGLGSGNTIYFGEGSWLTVV.

The chain couples TRBV6-6 to TRBJ1-4; 11 bases agree with TRBD1. The CDR3 runs to 16 residues. Germline CDR1 MNHNY, CDR2 SVGAGI (reference sequence). Losses at the gene ends were 2 bases for V and 7 bases for J; bases not matched to a gene: 6. The CDR3 sequence is CASSYPGQGAVEKLFF. The CDR3 bases are TGTGCCAGCAGTTACCCCGGACAGGGGGCAGTTGAAAAACTGTTTTTT.

The genes are TRBV20-1 and TRBJ2-5; a possible D gene is TRBD1 (5 bases). CDR3 size: 16 residues. CDR1 is DFQATT, CDR2 SNEGSKA, per germline (reference sequence). V was clipped by 0 bases and J by 1 base, with 15 bases between them. This CDR3 reads CSARDLGAELQETQYF. Written as DNA, the CDR3 is TGCAGTGCTAGAGATTTAGGGGCAGAACTCCAAGAGACCCAGTACTTC.

Remarks on this clonotype: One base away lies a much larger clone, so this may be a sequencing read error. The chain recombines TRBV7-2 with TRBJ1-2; the D gene is possibly TRBD1 (5 bases). Germline CDR1 reads SGHTA; CDR2 reads FQGNSA. Trimming cost V 5 bases and J 3 bases, with 16 bases left between them. The CDR3 contains 15 residues. The CDR3 reads CASSHRDSSYYGYTF. The CDR3 bases are TGTGCCAGCAGCCACCGGGACTCTAGCTACTATGGCTACACCTTC.